Presented here are 20 T cell receptor beta chains from one specimen sequenced in a study of cytomegalovirus exposure and HLA in healthy donors. The primer mix had 60 Vbeta and 13 Jbeta primers. The assay was immunoSEQ multiplex PCR, and TCRdb's table has in-frame clones only and misses some. The sample contains approximately 150,000 clones, more than 75% of which appear only once. Sequencing used PBMCs. These receptors were taken from a man aged 25-45 years in good health and CMV-seropositive.

This chain joins TRBV5-4 and TRBJ1-5, with unresolved D. Germline V lookup: CDR1 SGHNT, CDR2 YYREEE (reference sequence). Trimming removed 7 bases at V and 6 bases at J, with 17 bases between. The CDR3 contains 14 residues. DNA for the CDR3: TGTGCCAGCTCATCGTGGGGAGGAAGTCAGCCCCAGCATTTT. The encoded protein is CASSSWGGSQPQHF.

V gene TRBV7-8 combines with J gene TRBJ2-7, with 12 bases matching TRBD2. Unmatched junction bases numbered 5, after V lost 5 bases and J lost 3 bases. Germline CDR1 reads SGHVS; CDR2 reads FQNEAQ. The CDR3 extends over 15 amino acids. CDR3 in DNA: TGTGCCAGCAGCGTTGGACTAGCGGGGAACTACGAGCAGTACGTC. It encodes CASSVGLAGNYEQYV.

The chain joins TRBV21-1 to TRBJ2-3; the D call of TRBD2 is as the table states it, not checked on the DNA. TRBV21-1 is classified as a pseudogene. The CDR3 has 14 residues. The CDR3 spells CASSKATPGDTQYF. In DNA, the CDR3 is TGTGCCAGCAGCAAAGCTACCCCGGGAGATACGCAGTATTTT.

CDR3 sequence reads: CASSEGGRTGYTF. In nucleotides, the CDR3 is TGTGCCAGCAGCGAGGGGGGGCGGACTGGCTACACCTTC. The V gene is TRBV5-6, the J gene TRBJ1-2, with D tentatively TRBD1 (6 bases). The CDR3 is 13 residues long. V lost 4 bases, J lost 7 bases, and 14 bases lay in between. Germline V gene data show CDR1 as SGHDT and CDR2 as YYEEEE.

CDR3 in DNA: TGCGCCAGCAGCCAGACAGCCAATAATTCACCCCTCCACTTT. Protein: CASSQTANNSPLHF. The rearrangement uses TRBV10-2 and TRBJ1-6, with TRBD1 as a possible D gene (5 bases). The length of the CDR3 is 14 residues. The V end lost 6 bases, the J end lost 5 bases, and 11 bases lay between the germline ends. The germline CDR1 and CDR2 sequences are WSHSY and SAAADI.

This chain connects TRBV18 to TRBJ2-6, with 9 bases matching TRBD2. V dropped 0 bases and J dropped 0; count of bases not matched to a gene: 3. CDR1 and CDR2 from the germline V gene are KGHSH and LQKENI. The CDR3 is 18 amino acids. CDR3 loop: CASSPPLAGSSGANVLTF. The CDR3 DNA sequence: TGTGCCAGCTCACCACCCCTAGCGGGGAGCTCTGGGGCCAACGTCCTGACTTTC.

The sample holds one count of this clone. V gene TRBV21-1 combines with J gene TRBJ2-7; the table gives TRBD1 as D, unverified against the DNA. TRBV21-1 is a documented pseudogene. The CDR3 has 17 residues. The CDR3 protein is CASSKKFRQGAEDEQYV. The CDR3 nucleotides read TGTGCCAGCAGCAAAAAGTTCCGACAGGGGGCCGAGGACGAGCAGTACGTC.

This clone was picked up one time. The chain is built from TRBV7-9 and TRBJ2-1; TRBD2 is a possible D gene (5 bases). CDR3 length: 13 amino acids. The germline gives CDR1 SEHNR, CDR2 FQNEAQ (reference sequence). The V and J ends lost 11 bases and 7 bases respectively, with 18 bases between them. CDR3 nucleotide sequence: TGTGCCGGTGCCGCTGGACTGATTAATGAGCAGTTCTTC. This encodes CAGAAGLINEQFF.

V and J are TRBV29-1 and TRBJ2-3, with TRBD2 matching 14 bases. Losses at the gene ends were 6 bases for V and 4 bases for J; bases not matched to a gene: 3. CDR3 length: 14 amino acids. Per germline, CDR1 SQVTM and CDR2 ANQGSEA. Written as DNA, the CDR3 is TGCAGCGTAAGACTAGCGGGAGGGGCAGATACGCAGTATTTT. Its protein is CSVRLAGGADTQYF.

The rearrangement joins TRBV6-6 to TRBJ2-3; 9 nucleotides agree with TRBD2. Germline-derived CDR1 and CDR2 are MNHNY and SVGAGI (reference sequence). The CDR3 loop spans 15 amino acids. Trimming took 1 base from V and 3 from J; bases not matched to a gene: 2. DNA for the CDR3: TGTGCCAGCAGTTACTTAGCGGGAGTAACAGATACGCAGTATTTT. This sequence encodes CASSYLAGVTDTQYF.

In the case of this clone: Relative to the germline gene, one junction end is altered; a read error may explain this. Within the sample, other DNA sequences also encode this same CDR3. DNA for the CDR3: TGTGCCAGCAGCCGATCGACGGGAGAAAAACTGTTCTTT. It translates to CASSRSTGEKLFF. The rearrangement links TRBV11-1 to TRBJ1-4; D is ambiguous. Looked up from germline, CDR1 is SGHAT and CDR2 is FQDESV (reference sequence). CDR3 length: 13 residues. The entire variable domain, with the rest obtained from reference TRBV11-1 and TRBJ1-4, is as follows: EAEVAQSPRYKITEKSQAVAFWCDPISGHATLYWYRQILGQGPELLVQFQDESVVDDSQLPKDRFSAERLKGVDSTLKIQPAELGDSAMYLCASSRSTGEKLFFGSGTQLSVL.

The chain joins TRBV29-1 to TRBJ1-2; 10 positions match TRBD1. The junction had 6 bases not matched to a gene; V was cut back by 1 base and J by 4 bases. CDR1 and CDR2 from the germline V gene are SQVTM and ANQGSEA. The CDR3 covers 15 residues. CDR3: CSVEVGTGVAYGYTF. In DNA form, the CDR3 reads TGCAGCGTTGAAGTCGGGACAGGGGTCGCCTATGGCTACACCTTC. Full variable domain (missing parts from reference TRBV29-1 and TRBJ1-2): SAVISQKPSRDICQRGTSLTIQCQVDSQVTMMFWYRQQPGQSLTLIATANQGSEATYESGFVIDKFPISRPNLTFSTLTVSNMSPEDSSIYLCSVEVGTGVAYGYTFGSGTRLTVV.

The V gene is TRBV23-1, the J gene TRBJ2-1; 7 positions agree with TRBD1. TRBV23-1 has ORF status, its function being uncertain. The junction had 11 bases not matched to a gene; V was cut back by 0 bases and J by 0 bases. The CDR3 length is 19 residues. The CDR3: CASSQSGQGVECSYNEQFF. CDR3 bases: TGCGCCAGCAGTCAATCGGGGCAGGGGGTGGAATGCTCCTACAATGAGCAGTTCTTC.

The gene calls are TRBV4-2 and TRBJ2-3, with D possibly TRBD2 on 5 matching bases. The ends were cut back, 1 base at V and 5 bases at J, with 13 bases in the middle. Germline-derived CDR1 and CDR2 are LGHNA and YNFKEQ. The length of the CDR3 is 15 residues. CDR3: CASSQVESEGDTQYF. In DNA form, the CDR3 reads TGTGCCAGCAGCCAAGTGGAGTCCGAGGGAGATACGCAGTATTTT.

The J gene is TRBJ2-7, the V gene TRBV7-9, with D maybe TRBD2 (6 bases). Trimming removed 6 bases at V and 5 bases at J, with 17 bases between. CDR1 is SEHNR and CDR2 is FQNEAQ in the germline V gene (reference sequence). The CDR3 runs 14 residues. Here the CDR3 DNA reads TGTGCCAGCAGTAGCGGAGTGCTGTTTCACGAGCAGTACTTC. It specifies CASSSGVLFHEQYF.

This chain connects TRBV5-5 to TRBJ1-5, with D possibly being TRBD1 (6 bases). The CDR3 extends over 16 amino acids. Germline CDR1 and CDR2: SGHKS and YYEKEE (reference sequence). Trimming removed 1 base at V and 5 bases at J, with 16 bases between. The CDR3 is CASSLRSNRVDQPQHF. In DNA form, the CDR3 reads TGTGCCAGCAGCTTGCGTTCGAACAGGGTCGATCAGCCCCAGCATTTT.

The V call is TRBV19, the J call TRBJ1-5, with 10 bases fitting TRBD1. CDR3 size: 20 residues. The V segment lost 0 bases and the J segment 2 bases; nucleotides outside the gene matches: 13. Germline CDR1 LNHDA, CDR2 SQIVND (reference sequence). CDR3 protein: CASSIDGPTGGRGRNQPQHF. The CDR3, as DNA: TGTGCCAGTAGTATAGATGGACCGACAGGGGGCCGTGGGCGCAATCAGCCCCAGCATTTT.

This chain joins TRBV7-9 and TRBJ2-3, with unresolved D. Germline loops: CDR1 SEHNR, CDR2 FQNEAQ (reference sequence). V gave up 5 bases and J gave up 0 bases, with 6 bases separating them. The CDR3 length is 13 residues. CDR3: CASSQASTDTQYF. CDR3 nucleotide sequence: TGTGCCAGCAGCCAAGCTAGCACAGATACGCAGTATTTT.

CDR3 region: CASGLVLAGIYNEQFF. DNA for the CDR3: TGTGCTAGTGGTTTGGTACTAGCCGGAATCTACAATGAGCAGTTCTTC. The chain combines TRBV12-5 with TRBJ2-1; TRBD2 might be the D (6 bases). The CDR3 is made up of 16 amino acids. CDR1 and CDR2 (germline): LGHNT, FRNRAP. V was trimmed by 0 bases and J by 3 bases, leaving 12 bases between them.

The V and J genes are TRBV18 and TRBJ1-1; D may be TRBD1 (5 bases). CDR3 size: 16 residues. Germline V gives CDR1 KGHSH, CDR2 LQKENI. V was trimmed by 2 bases and J by 4 bases, leaving 17 bases between them. The CDR3 bases are TGTGCCAGCTCACCATTCAATAGGGGCTCGACCACTGAAGCTTTCTTT. Amino acid sequence: CASSPFNRGSTTEAFF. Full variable domain (remainder filled in from reference TRBV18 and TRBJ1-1): NAGVMQNPRHLVRRRGQEARLRCSPMKGHSHVYWYRQLPEEGLKFMVYLQKENIIDESGMPKERFSAEFPKEGPSILRIQQVVRGDSAAYFCASSPFNRGSTTEAFFGQGTRLTVV.